Below, one T cell receptor beta chain is given with its context. The specificity of this receptor is unknown. Base-call qualities are not available, and no considerably larger clone is one nucleotide away. The CDR3 regions of human TCRbeta chains were analyzed by immunosequencing. The authors' analysis ran thus. Repertoire TCRs were checked for matches against a reference library of SARS-CoV-2-specific TCRs that had been generated using the MIRA antigen-specificity platform. Breadth was defined as the fraction of unique TCRs that were SARS-CoV-2-associated, and depth was defined as the fraction of total T cells that were SARS-CoV-2-associated. Using the MIRA data, every spike-specific TCR was mapped to the spike region that the TCR reacted to and assigned to either a CD4 or a CD8 class. Log10-transformed breadth and depth values were compared by one-way ANOVA with Sidak's multiple comparisons tests. What TCRdb holds here is the immuneACCESS table cut down to in-frame rearrangements. Part of the clones is not present; checked against another copy, under half of the missing clones reflect an unresolved V gene, and the others are unexplained. The V and J calls and the clone size are those of that table, but D and trimming were determined from the DNA. Recorded for this sample are roughly 50,000 clones; over 60% of them occurred a single time. The ten largest account for approximately 7% of the sample.

The sample originates from a study of T cell responses to AZD1222 COVID-19 vaccine (dated by TCRdb to about 2021). Regarding the study in general: AZD1222 recipients given second doses at about 4 weeks or at about 12 weeks were pooled, since spike-specific TCR depth and breadth were not found to differ between the two schedules. Trial participants were enrolled by age into subgroups of 18-55, 56-69 and 70-plus years, and approximately 150, 30 and 60 TCR-sequenced participants, respectively, were included in these subgroups. A total of 233 trial participants underwent TCR sequencing, of whom 207 received two doses of AZD1222 and about 25 received two doses of the MenACWY control vaccine. The investigation overall reported the following: Vaccine-associated CD4 TCRs spanned the whole spike protein, with dominant responses in regions 160-218 and 743-854. Because no day 14 peak-response samples were available, the repertoires could be characterized only after the peak T cell response. After two AZD1222 doses, both the breadth and the depth of spike-specific TCRs were significantly higher than at day 0 and than in MenACWY recipients. In the small 56-69-year group, the increase in depth fell short of significance, most likely because of low power. Conclusions about previously exposed vaccinees were limited because only 5 or 6 AZD1222 recipients were SARS-CoV-2 seropositive at baseline. Reportedly, almost half of the unique spike-specific TCRs recognized epitopes lying outside the regions that are mutated in the B.1.351 and B.1.1.7 variants. Most participants were white British and females outnumbered males, and the authors suggested that clonal diversity may have been underestimated.

CDR1 and CDR2, looked up from the germline V gene, are SGHVS and FQNEAQ. The CDR3 holds 16 amino acids from the cysteine to the phenylalanine. CDR3 DNA is the only sequence kept; it has 48 bases, read in frame from the first base. At the junction V is shortened by 1 base and J by 6 bases, with 18 bases in between. The time point tag for this specimen amounts to: baseline before first vaccination. Vaccinee samples were obtained from the UK trials COV001 and COV002, which included a single-blind randomized controlled phase 2/3 trial of AZD1222 (ChAdOx1 nCoV-19) in healthy adults. Trial participant PBMC samples were collected at day 0 and day 28 after the second dose for TCRbeta chain sequencing.

The material was peripheral blood, obtained on day 0 of AZD1222 vaccination. This TCR was sampled from an adult in good health. The rearrangement combines TRBV7-8 with TRBJ2-5, with the D gene uncertain. Here is the DNA: TGTGCCAGCAGCTTAGTATGGCACCATGTGATGAAGACCCAGTACTTC. The resulting protein is CASSLVWHHVMKTQYF. Here the CDR3 is joined to the reference TRBV7-8 and TRBJ2-5 genes, and the full variable domain is: GAGVSQSPRYKVAKRGQDVALRCDPISGHVSLFWYQQALGQGPEFLTYFQNEAQLDKSGLPSDRFFAERPEGSVSTLKIQRTQQEDSAVYLCASSLVWHHVMKTQYFGPGTRLLVL.